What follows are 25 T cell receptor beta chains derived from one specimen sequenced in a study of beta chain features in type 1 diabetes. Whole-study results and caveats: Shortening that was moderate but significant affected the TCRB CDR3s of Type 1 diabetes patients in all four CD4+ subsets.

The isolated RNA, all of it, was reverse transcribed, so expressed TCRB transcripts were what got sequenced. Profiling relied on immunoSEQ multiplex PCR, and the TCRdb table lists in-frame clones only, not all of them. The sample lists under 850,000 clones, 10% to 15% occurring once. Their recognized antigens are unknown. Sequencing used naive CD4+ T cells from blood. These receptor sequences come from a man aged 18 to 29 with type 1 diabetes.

CDR3: CASTPPRDSSYEQYF. In DNA form, the CDR3 reads TGTGCCAGCACCCCCCCTCGGGACAGCTCCTACGAGCAGTACTTC. The genes are TRBV6-6 and TRBJ2-7, with 7 bases lining up with TRBD1. Germline CDR1 is MNHNY and CDR2 is SVGAGI (reference sequence). The CDR3 spans 15 residues. Trimming cost V 7 bases and J 0 bases; bases outside gene matches: 9.

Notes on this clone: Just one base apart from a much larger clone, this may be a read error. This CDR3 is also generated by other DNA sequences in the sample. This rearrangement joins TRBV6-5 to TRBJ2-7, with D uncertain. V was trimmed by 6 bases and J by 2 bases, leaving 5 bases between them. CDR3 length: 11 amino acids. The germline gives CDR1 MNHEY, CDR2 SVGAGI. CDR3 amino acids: CASSSAYEQYF. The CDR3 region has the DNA TGTGCCAGCAGCTCCGCCTACGAGCAGTACTTC.

The CDR3, as DNA: TGTGCCATCAGTGGCGGACTAGCGGGGGGGCTTTACAATGAGCAGTTCTTC. Protein: CAISGGLAGGLYNEQFF. This chain links TRBV10-3 with TRBJ2-1; 15 bases are shared with TRBD2. The CDR3 consists of 17 residues. Germline trimming cut 4 bases from V and 4 bases from J; bases unmatched to any gene: 5. From germline, CDR1 is ENHRY and CDR2 SYGVKD.

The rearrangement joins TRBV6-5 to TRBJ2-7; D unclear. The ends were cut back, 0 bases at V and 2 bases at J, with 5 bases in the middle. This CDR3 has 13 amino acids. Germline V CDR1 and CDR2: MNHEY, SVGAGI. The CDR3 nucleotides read TGTGCCAGCAGTTACTCATTTGCCTACGAGCAGTACTTC. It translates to CASSYSFAYEQYF.

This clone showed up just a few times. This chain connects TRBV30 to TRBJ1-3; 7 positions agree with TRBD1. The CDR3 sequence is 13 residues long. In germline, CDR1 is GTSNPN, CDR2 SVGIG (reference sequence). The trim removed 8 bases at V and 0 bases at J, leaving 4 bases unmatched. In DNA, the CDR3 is TGTGCCCTGGGACAGCTCTCTGGAAACACCATATATTTT. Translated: CALGQLSGNTIYF.

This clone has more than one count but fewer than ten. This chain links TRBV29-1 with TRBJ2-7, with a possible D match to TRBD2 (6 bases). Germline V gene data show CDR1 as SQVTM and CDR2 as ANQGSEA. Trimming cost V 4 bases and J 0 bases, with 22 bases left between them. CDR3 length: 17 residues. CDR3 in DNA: TGCAGCGTTGTGTGCCGGGACTTTCCGGACATCTCCTACGAGCAGTACTTC. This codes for CSVVCRDFPDISYEQYF.

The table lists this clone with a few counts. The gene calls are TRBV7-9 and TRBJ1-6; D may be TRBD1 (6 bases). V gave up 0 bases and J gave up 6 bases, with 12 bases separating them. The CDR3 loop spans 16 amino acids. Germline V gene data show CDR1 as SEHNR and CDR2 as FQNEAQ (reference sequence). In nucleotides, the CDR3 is TGTGCCAGCAGCTTAGCGGCAGGGGATTTTAATTCACCCCTCCACTTT. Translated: CASSLAAGDFNSPLHF.

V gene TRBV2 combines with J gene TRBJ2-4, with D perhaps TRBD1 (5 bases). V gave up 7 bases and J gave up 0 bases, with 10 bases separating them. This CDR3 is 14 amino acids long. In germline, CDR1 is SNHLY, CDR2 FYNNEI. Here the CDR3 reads CASTDRLAKNIQYF. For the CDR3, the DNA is TGTGCCAGCACCGACAGATTAGCCAAAAACATTCAGTACTTC.

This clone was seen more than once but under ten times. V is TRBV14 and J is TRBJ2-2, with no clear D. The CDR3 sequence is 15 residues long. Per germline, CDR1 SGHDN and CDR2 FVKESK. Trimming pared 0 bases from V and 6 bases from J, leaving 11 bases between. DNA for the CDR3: TGTGCCAGCAGCCAAGATGTAGGCAGATCCGGGGAGCTGTTTTTT. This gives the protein CASSQDVGRSGELFF.

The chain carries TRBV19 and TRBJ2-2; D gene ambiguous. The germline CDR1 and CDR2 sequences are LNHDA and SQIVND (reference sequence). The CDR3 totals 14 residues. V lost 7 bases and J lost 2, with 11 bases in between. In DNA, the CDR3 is TGTGCCAGTACCCCACCTCAAAACACCGGGGAGCTGTTTTTT. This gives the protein CASTPPQNTGELFF.

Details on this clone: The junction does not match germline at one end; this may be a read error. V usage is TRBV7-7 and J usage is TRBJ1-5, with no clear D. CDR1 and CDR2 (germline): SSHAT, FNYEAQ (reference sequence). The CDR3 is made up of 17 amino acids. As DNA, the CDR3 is TGTGCTAGCAGCTGGCTGAGGCAACCGTTTAGCAATCAGCCCCAGCATTTT. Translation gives CASSWLRQPFSNQPQHF. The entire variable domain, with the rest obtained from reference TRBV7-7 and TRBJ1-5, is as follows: GAGVSQSPRYKVTKRGQDVTLRCDPISSHATLYWYQQALGQGPEFLTYFNYEAQPDKSGLPSDRFSAERPEGSISTLTIQRTEQRDSAMYRCASSWLRQPFSNQPQHFGDGTRLSIL.

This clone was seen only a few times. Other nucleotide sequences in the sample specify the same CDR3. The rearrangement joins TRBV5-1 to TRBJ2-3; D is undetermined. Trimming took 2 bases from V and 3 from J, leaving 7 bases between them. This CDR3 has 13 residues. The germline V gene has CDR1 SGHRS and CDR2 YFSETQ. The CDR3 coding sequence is TGCGCCAGCAGCTTCGACCCTACAGATACGCAGTATTTT. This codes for CASSFDPTDTQYF. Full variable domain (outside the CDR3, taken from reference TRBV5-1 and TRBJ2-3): KAGVTQTPRYLIKTRGQQVTLSCSPISGHRSVSWYQQTPGQGLQFLFEYFSETQRNKGNFPGRFSGRQFSNSRSEMNVSTLELGDSALYLCASSFDPTDTQYFGPGTRLTVL.

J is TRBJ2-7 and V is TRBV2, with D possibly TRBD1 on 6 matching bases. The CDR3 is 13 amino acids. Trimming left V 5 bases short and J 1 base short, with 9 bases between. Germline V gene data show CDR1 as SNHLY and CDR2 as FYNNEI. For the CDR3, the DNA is TGTGCCAGCAGTAGGACAGTTTCCTACGAGCAGTACTTC. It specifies CASSRTVSYEQYF.

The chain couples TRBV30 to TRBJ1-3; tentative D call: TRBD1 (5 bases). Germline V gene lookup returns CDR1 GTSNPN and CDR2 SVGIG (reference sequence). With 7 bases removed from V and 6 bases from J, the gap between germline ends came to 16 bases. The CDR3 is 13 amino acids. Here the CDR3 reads CALGVNGENTIYF. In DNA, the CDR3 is TGTGCCTTAGGGGTTAATGGCGAAAACACCATATATTTT.

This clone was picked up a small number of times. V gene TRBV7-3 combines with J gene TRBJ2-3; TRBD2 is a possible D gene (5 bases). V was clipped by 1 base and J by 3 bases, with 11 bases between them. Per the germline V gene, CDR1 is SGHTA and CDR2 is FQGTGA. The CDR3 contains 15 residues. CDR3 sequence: CASSLNVRGTDTQYF. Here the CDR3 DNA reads TGTGCCAGCAGCTTAAACGTGCGAGGGACAGATACGCAGTATTTT.

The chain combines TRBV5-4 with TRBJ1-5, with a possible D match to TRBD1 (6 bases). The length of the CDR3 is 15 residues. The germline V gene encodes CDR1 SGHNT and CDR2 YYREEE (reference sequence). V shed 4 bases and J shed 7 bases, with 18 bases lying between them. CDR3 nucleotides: TGTGCCAGCAGCCCGGATGGGGGGCGGACCCAGCCCCAGCATTTT. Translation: CASSPDGGRTQPQHF.

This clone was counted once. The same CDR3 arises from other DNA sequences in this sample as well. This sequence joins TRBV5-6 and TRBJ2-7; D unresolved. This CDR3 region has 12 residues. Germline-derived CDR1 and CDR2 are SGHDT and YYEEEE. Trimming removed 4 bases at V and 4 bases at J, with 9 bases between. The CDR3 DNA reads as TGTGCCAGCAGCCTGGTTGGATACGAGCAGTACTTC. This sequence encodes CASSLVGYEQYF.

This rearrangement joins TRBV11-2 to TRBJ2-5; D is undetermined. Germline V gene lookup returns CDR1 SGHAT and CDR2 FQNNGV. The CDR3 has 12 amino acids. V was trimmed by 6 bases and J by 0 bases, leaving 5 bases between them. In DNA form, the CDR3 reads TGTGCCAGCAGTCGTAACCAAGAGACCCAGTACTTC. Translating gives CASSRNQETQYF.

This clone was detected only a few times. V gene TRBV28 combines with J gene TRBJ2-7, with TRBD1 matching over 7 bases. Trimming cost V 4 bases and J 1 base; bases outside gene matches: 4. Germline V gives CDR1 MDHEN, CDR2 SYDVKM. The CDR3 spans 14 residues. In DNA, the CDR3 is TGTGCCAGCAGTTCAGGGGGTGGATCCTACGAGCAGTACTTC. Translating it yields CASSSGGGSYEQYF.

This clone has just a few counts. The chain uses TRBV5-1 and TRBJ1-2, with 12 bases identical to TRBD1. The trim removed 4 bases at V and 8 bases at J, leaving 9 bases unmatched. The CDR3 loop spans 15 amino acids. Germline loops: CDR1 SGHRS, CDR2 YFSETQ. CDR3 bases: TGCGCCAGCAGCCCGGGGACAGGGGGCATGCAAGGCTACACCTTC. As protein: CASSPGTGGMQGYTF.

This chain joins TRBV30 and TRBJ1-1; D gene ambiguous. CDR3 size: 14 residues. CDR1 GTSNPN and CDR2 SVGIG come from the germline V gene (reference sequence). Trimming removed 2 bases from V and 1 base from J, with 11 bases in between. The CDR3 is CAWSKQSGNTEAFF. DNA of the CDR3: TGTGCCTGGAGTAAGCAGTCGGGGAACACTGAAGCTTTCTTT.

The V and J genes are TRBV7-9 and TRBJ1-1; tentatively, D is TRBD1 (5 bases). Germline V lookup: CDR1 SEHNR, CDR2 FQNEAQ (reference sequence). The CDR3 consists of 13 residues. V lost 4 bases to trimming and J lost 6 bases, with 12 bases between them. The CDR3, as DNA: TGTGCCAGCAGCTACCCAGGGTTCCCTGAAGCTTTCTTT. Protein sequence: CASSYPGFPEAFF.

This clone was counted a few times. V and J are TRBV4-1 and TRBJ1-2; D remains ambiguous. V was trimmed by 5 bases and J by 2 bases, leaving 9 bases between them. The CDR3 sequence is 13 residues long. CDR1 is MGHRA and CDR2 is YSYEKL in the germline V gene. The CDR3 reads CASSRQENYGYTF. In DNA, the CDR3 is TGCGCCAGCAGCAGGCAGGAGAACTATGGCTACACCTTC.

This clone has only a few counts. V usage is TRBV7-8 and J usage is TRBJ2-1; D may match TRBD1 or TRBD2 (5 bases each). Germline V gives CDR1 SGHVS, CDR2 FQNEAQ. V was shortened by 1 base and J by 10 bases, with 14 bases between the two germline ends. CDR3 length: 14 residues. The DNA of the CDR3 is TGTGCCAGCAGCTTAGGGGACCGTCGAGCCGAGCAGTTCTTC. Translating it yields CASSLGDRRAEQFF.

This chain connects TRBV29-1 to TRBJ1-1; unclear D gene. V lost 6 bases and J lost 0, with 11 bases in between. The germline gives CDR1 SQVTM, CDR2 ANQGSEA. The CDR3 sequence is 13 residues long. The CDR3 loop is CSVGFTVNTEAFF. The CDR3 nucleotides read TGCAGCGTGGGTTTCACAGTGAACACTGAAGCTTTCTTT.